The 22 T cell receptor beta chains below were found in one sample sequenced in a study of blood T cell repertoires in COVID-19. Data came from immunoSEQ multiplex PCR; TCRdb stores just in-frame clones and leaves some out. This table has under 120,000 clones, around 79% appearing once. Specimen: peripheral blood. These TCRs come from a man between 65 and 80 years old with active or convalescent COVID-19.

V gene TRBV19 combines with J gene TRBJ2-4; possible D gene TRBD2, 5 bases. Germline V gene sequence: CDR1 LNHDA, CDR2 SQIVND (reference sequence). The V end was cut by 6 bases, the J end by 0 bases, with 9 bases between. This CDR3 contains 14 residues. This chain's CDR3 is CASRSGLAKNIQYF. The CDR3 bases are TGTGCCAGTAGATCGGGGTTAGCCAAAAACATTCAGTACTTC.

This clone showed up just once. The rearrangement joins TRBV19 to TRBJ2-3, with D hard to call. Germline assignment: CDR1 LNHDA and CDR2 SQIVND (reference sequence). V was shortened by 6 bases and J by 2 bases, with 6 bases between the two germline ends. The CDR3 is made up of 12 amino acids. The DNA for the CDR3 is TGTGCCAGTAGCCCTAACACAGATACGCAGTATTTT. Translated: CASSPNTDTQYF.

The gene calls are TRBV27 and TRBJ2-7; D may be TRBD2 (5 bases). V dropped 0 bases and J dropped 3 bases, with 12 bases sitting between them. CDR3 length equals 15 residues. The germline V gene has CDR1 MNHEY and CDR2 SMNVEV (reference sequence). This CDR3 is CASSLSSGESYEQYF. The CDR3 nucleotides read TGTGCCAGCAGTTTATCGAGCGGAGAGAGCTACGAGCAGTACTTC.

The chain links TRBV5-1 to TRBJ1-1, with 7 bases matching TRBD1. Trimming took 0 bases from V and 2 from J; bases not matched to a gene: 10. Germline V gives CDR1 SGHRS, CDR2 YFSETQ. This CDR3 region has 17 residues. In DNA form, the CDR3 reads TGCGCCAGCAGCTTGGCGGAGGGGGCTAAAGAAAACACTGAAGCTTTCTTT. Its protein is CASSLAEGAKENTEAFF.

The chain carries TRBV11-2 and TRBJ1-2; no clear D gene. Trimming took 4 bases from V and 0 from J, leaving 9 bases between them. The CDR3 consists of 14 residues. Germline lookup yields CDR1 SGHAT and CDR2 FQNNGV. The CDR3 is CASSYWEANYGYTF. The CDR3, as DNA: TGTGCCAGCAGCTACTGGGAGGCTAACTATGGCTACACCTTC.

In its sample, this clone was seen once. The chain carries TRBV27 and TRBJ2-5; 10 nucleotides agree with TRBD2. Germline V gene data show CDR1 as MNHEY and CDR2 as SMNVEV (reference sequence). CDR3 length equals 16 residues. Trimming took 5 bases from V and 5 from J; bases not matched to a gene: 11. The CDR3 bases are TGTGCCAGCAGTCCTTCGCTAGCGGGAGCCCAGGAGACCCAGTACTTC. As protein: CASSPSLAGAQETQYF.

The genes are TRBV4-2 and TRBJ2-7, with D hard to call. V was clipped by 1 base and J by 1 base, with 8 bases between them. Germline CDR1 LGHNA, CDR2 YNFKEQ. The CDR3 consists of 14 residues. DNA of the CDR3: TGTGCCAGCAGCCAAGGTCGGGTTTCCTACGAGCAGTACTTC. Protein: CASSQGRVSYEQYF.

The chain joins TRBV11-2 to TRBJ1-2; D possibly corresponds to TRBD1 (6 bases). The CDR3 extends over 13 amino acids. Looked up from germline, CDR1 is SGHAT and CDR2 is FQNNGV. Deletions cut 4 bases from V and 4 bases from J, with 10 bases between. The CDR3 sequence: CASSSQGIYGYTF. For the CDR3, the DNA is TGTGCCAGCAGCTCCCAGGGGATCTATGGCTACACCTTC.

The J gene is TRBJ2-6, the V gene TRBV5-5; TRBD1 might be the D (5 bases). Per the germline V gene, CDR1 is SGHKS and CDR2 is YYEKEE (reference sequence). This CDR3 is 17 amino acids long. Trimming took off 4 bases at V and 0 bases at J, with 14 bases between the two ends. The CDR3 DNA is TGTGCCAGCAGCCATCGACAGTCCTCCTCTGGGGCCAACGTCCTGACTTTC. It is translated as CASSHRQSSSGANVLTF.

The V call is TRBV6-1, the J call TRBJ1-5, with D possibly being TRBD1 (5 bases). Deletions cut 3 bases from V and 4 bases from J, with 10 bases between. CDR1 and CDR2 (germline): MNHNS, SASEGT. CDR3 size: 14 residues. CDR3 coding DNA: TGTGCCAGCAGTGATAGTGGGGGGAATCAGCCCCAGCATTTT. Its translation: CASSDSGGNQPQHF.

The chain recombines TRBV3-1 (or the pseudogene TRBV3-2) with TRBJ1-3, with 8 bases that match TRBD1. This CDR3 has 14 residues. The germline CDR1 and CDR2 sequences are LGHDT and YNNKEL (reference sequence). V was clipped by 4 bases and J by 5 bases; unmatched bases: 4. The CDR3 DNA sequence: TGTGCCAGCAGCCTATCAGGGGGCAGAAACACCATATATTTT. Its translation: CASSLSGGRNTIYF.

The chain combines TRBV5-6 with TRBJ2-3, with D perhaps TRBD1 (6 bases). The V gene's germline CDR1 is SGHDT and CDR2 YYEEEE. The CDR3 consists of 14 residues. The V end was cut by 5 bases, the J end by 2 bases, with 12 bases between. The CDR3 coding sequence is TGTGCCAGCAGGGAAACAGGGCTCACAGATACGCAGTATTTT. This sequence encodes CASRETGLTDTQYF.

The V and J genes are TRBV3-1 (or the pseudogene TRBV3-2) and TRBJ2-1, with 14 bases aligning to TRBD2. This CDR3 is built from 16 residues. V trimming: 3 bases; J trimming: 2 bases; junction bases outside the gene matches: 0. Germline CDR1 LGHDT, CDR2 YNNKEL (reference sequence). Written as DNA, the CDR3 is TGTGCCAGCAGCCAGGGACTAGCGGGAGCCTACAATGAGCAGTTCTTC. This translates into CASSQGLAGAYNEQFF.

The chain is built from TRBV5-8 and TRBJ1-6, with no clear D. V lost 1 base to trimming and J lost 7 bases, with 6 bases between them. CDR1 and CDR2 from the germline V gene are SGHTS and YDEGEE. This CDR3 spans 13 amino acids. Written as DNA, the CDR3 is TGTGCCAGCAGCTTGACCAGAAATTCACCCCTCCACTTT. Amino acid sequence: CASSLTRNSPLHF.

This clone was seen once. The chain carries TRBV2 and TRBJ2-7, with D possibly TRBD1 on 7 matching bases. Germline V gene sequence: CDR1 SNHLY, CDR2 FYNNEI. V was trimmed by 4 bases and J by 3 bases, leaving 13 bases between them. This CDR3 contains 14 residues. CDR3 loop: CASSVQGGVYEQYF. The CDR3 DNA reads as TGTGCCAGCAGTGTGCAGGGGGGAGTCTACGAGCAGTACTTC. Full variable domain (outside the CDR3, taken from reference TRBV2 and TRBJ2-7): EPEVTQTPSHQVTQMGQEVILRCVPISNHLYFYWYRQILGQKVEFLVSFYNNEISEKSEIFDDQFSVERPDGSNFTLKIRSTKLEDSAMYFCASSVQGGVYEQYFGPGTRLTVT.

This clone was observed a single time. This chain joins TRBV27 and TRBJ2-1; maybe TRBD1 (6 bases). Per the germline V gene, CDR1 is MNHEY and CDR2 is SMNVEV (reference sequence). V was pared by 2 bases and J by 1 base, with 9 bases between. The CDR3 sequence is 15 residues long. The CDR3 DNA follows: TGTGCCAGCAGTTTAAACAGGGTGTCCTACAATGAGCAGTTCTTC. It is translated as CASSLNRVSYNEQFF.

The chain carries TRBV6-1 and TRBJ1-6; unclear D gene. Looked up from germline, CDR1 is MNHNS and CDR2 is SASEGT. The V gene lost 1 base and the J gene lost 4 bases, with 8 bases spanning the gap. The CDR3 length is 15 residues. Here the CDR3 reads CASSEGHEYNSPLHF. As DNA, the CDR3 is TGTGCCAGCAGTGAAGGTCACGAGTATAATTCACCCCTCCACTTT.

DNA for the CDR3: TGTGCCAGCAGTCCACCGGGACACAAGGGGCAGTACTTC. As protein: CASSPPGHKGQYF. The V call is TRBV6-5, the J call TRBJ2-7, with D possibly TRBD1 on 6 matching bases. V lost 5 bases, J lost 9 bases, and 17 bases lay in between. The CDR3 has 13 residues. Germline values: CDR1 MNHEY, CDR2 SVGAGI.

The J gene is TRBJ2-2, the V gene TRBV5-1, with 11 bases lining up with TRBD2. The CDR3 spans 17 residues. V was pared by 0 bases and J by 4 bases, with 5 bases of the junction left unmatched. CDR1 and CDR2 (germline): SGHRS, YFSETQ. The CDR3 spells CASSLVLAGDLTGELFF. CDR3 DNA: TGCGCCAGCAGCTTGGTACTAGCGGGGGACCTCACCGGGGAGCTGTTTTTT. The whole variable domain, remainder taken from reference TRBV5-1 and TRBJ2-2, is KAGVTQTPRYLIKTRGQQVTLSCSPISGHRSVSWYQQTPGQGLQFLFEYFSETQRNKGNFPGRFSGRQFSNSRSEMNVSTLELGDSALYLCASSLVLAGDLTGELFFGEGSRLTVL.

The V call is TRBV28, the J call TRBJ1-6; D unclear. In germline, CDR1 is MDHEN, CDR2 SYDVKM. Deletions cut 6 bases from V and 7 bases from J, with 16 bases between. CDR3 length: 15 residues. Here the CDR3 reads CASRRPGFENSPLHF. The DNA of the CDR3 is TGTGCCAGCAGGCGCCCAGGTTTCGAAAATTCACCCCTCCACTTT.

The V gene is TRBV3-1 (or the pseudogene TRBV3-2), the J gene TRBJ1-5; 12 bases align to TRBD1. CDR3 length: 15 residues. Germline V gives CDR1 LGHDT, CDR2 YNNKEL (reference sequence). Trimming cost V 5 bases and J 5 bases; bases outside gene matches: 4. The CDR3 loop reads CASSTGTGGYQPQHF. Written as DNA, the CDR3 is TGTGCCAGCAGCACCGGGACAGGGGGCTATCAGCCCCAGCATTTT.

In this sample, this clone turned up once. The chain couples TRBV3-1 (or the pseudogene TRBV3-2) to TRBJ1-1, with a weak D call TRBD1 (6 bases). Trimming left V 2 bases short and J 5 bases short, with 12 bases between. Germline V CDR1 and CDR2: LGHDT, YNNKEL (reference sequence). This CDR3 comprises 14 residues. CDR3 amino acids: CASSQSGGGTEAFF. CDR3 sequence (DNA): TGTGCCAGCAGCCAATCGGGGGGCGGGACTGAAGCTTTCTTT.